This TCR beta chain was documented in a study of blood T cell repertoires in COVID-19. Across the whole study: Researchers got acute and convalescent COVID-19 samples from the United States, Italy and Spain.

Germline values: CDR1 LGHDT, CDR2 YNNKEL (reference sequence). The CDR3 length is 15 residues. Between the trimmed V and J ends, which lost 1 base and 5 bases, there was a span of 14 bases. This table comes from immunoSEQ multiplex PCR, and its TCRdb copy is limited to in-frame clones, with some not included. The repertoire holds about 200,000 clones, 75% to 90% seen once, with around 26% in the top ten. The receptor was derived from a man aged 35-49 years with acute or convalescent COVID-19. The chain recombines TRBV3-1 (or the pseudogene TRBV3-2) with TRBJ1-2; D might be TRBD1 (5 bases). The sample was peripheral blood. The CDR3 region is CASSQGRQGGYGYTF. As DNA, the CDR3 is TGTGCCAGCAGCCAAGGTCGCCAGGGAGGTTATGGCTACACCTTC.